This T cell receptor beta chain was observed in a study of blood T cell repertoires in COVID-19. Study at large: Sample material is recorded as cDNA or gDNA derived from T cells, B-cell-depleted T cells, or PBMCs.

Germline values: CDR1 LNHDA, CDR2 SQIVND (reference sequence). With 3 bases removed from V and 6 bases from J, the gap between germline ends came to 16 bases. This CDR3 has 15 amino acids. Some clones are missing from TCRdb's copy, which holds only in-frame ones; the method was immunoSEQ multiplex PCR. The sample lists fewer than 200,000 clones; 80% to 85% were seen once. Sequencing was done on a sample of peripheral blood. This chain connects TRBV19 to TRBJ2-3, with D perhaps TRBD2 (6 bases). This clonotype originated in a man between 65 and 85 years old with active or convalescent COVID-19. CDR3 amino acids: CASSMRGALADTQYF. The CDR3, as DNA: TGTGCCAGTAGTATGAGAGGGGCTCTAGCGGATACGCAGTATTTT. Supplemented by reference TRBV19 and TRBJ2-3, the full variable domain reads DGGITQSPKYLFRKEGQNVTLSCEQNLNHDAMYWYRQDPGQGLRLIYYSQIVNDFQKGDIAEGYSVSREKKESFPLTVTSAQKNPTAFYLCASSMRGALADTQYFGPGTRLTVL.